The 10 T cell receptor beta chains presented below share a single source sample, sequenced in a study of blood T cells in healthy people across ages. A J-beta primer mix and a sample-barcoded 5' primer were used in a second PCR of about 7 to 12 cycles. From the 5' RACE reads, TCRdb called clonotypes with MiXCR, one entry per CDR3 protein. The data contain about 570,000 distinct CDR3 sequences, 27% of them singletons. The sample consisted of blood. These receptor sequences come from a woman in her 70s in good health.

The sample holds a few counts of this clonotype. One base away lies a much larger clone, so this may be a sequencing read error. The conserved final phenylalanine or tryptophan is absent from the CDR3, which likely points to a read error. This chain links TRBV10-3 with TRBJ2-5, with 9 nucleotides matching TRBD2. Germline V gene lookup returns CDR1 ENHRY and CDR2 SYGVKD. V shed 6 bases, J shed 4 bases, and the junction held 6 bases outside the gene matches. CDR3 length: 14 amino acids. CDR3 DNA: TGTGCCATCAGCATTAGCGGGGGCGGAGAGACCCAGTACCTC. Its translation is CAISISGGGETQYL.

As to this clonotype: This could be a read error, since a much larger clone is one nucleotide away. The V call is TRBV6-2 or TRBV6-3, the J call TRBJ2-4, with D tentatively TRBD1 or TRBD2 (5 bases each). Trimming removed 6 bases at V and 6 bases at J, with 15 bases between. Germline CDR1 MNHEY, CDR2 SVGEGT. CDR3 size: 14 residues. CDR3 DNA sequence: TGTGCCAGCAGATACCGGGACCTAATAAACATTCAGTACTTC. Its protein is CASRYRDLINIQYF.

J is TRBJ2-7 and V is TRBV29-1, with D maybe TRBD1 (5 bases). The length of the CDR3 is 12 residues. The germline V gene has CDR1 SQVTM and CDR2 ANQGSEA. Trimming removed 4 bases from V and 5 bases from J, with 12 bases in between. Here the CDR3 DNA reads TGCAGCGTTGCGTGGACAATCCACGAGCAGTACTTC. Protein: CSVAWTIHEQYF.

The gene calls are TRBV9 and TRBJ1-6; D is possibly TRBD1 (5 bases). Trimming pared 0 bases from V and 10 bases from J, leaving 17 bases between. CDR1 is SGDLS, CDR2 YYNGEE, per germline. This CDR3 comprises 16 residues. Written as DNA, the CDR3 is TGTGCCAGCAGCGTAGCTACGGGGCAGGGTGGCTCACCCCTCCACTTT. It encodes CASSVATGQGGSPLHF. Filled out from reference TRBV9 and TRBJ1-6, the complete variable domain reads DSGVTQTPKHLITATGQRVTLRCSPRSGDLSVYWYQQSLDQGLQFLIQYYNGEERAKGNILERFSAQQFPDLHSELNLSSLELGDSALYFCASSVATGQGGSPLHFGNGTRLTVT.

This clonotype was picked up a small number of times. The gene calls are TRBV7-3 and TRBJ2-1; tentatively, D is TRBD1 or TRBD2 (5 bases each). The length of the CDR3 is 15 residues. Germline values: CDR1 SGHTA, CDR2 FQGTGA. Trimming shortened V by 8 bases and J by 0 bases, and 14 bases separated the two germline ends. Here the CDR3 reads CASGNRDDSYNEQFF. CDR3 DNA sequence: TGTGCCAGCGGAAACCGGGACGACTCCTACAATGAGCAGTTCTTC.

The DNA for the CDR3 is TGTGCCAGCAGTGAAAGCGGACTGGCGAGCGAGACCCAGTACTTC. Translating gives CASSESGLASETQYF. The chain employs TRBV2 and TRBJ2-5; the D gene is possibly TRBD2 (5 bases). Germline assignment: CDR1 SNHLY and CDR2 FYNNEI. CDR3 size: 15 residues. V shed 2 bases and J shed 5 bases, with 15 bases lying between them.

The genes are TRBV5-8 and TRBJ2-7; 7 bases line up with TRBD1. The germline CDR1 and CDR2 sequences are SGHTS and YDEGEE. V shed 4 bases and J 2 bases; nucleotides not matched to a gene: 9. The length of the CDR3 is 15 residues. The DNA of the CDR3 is TGTGCCAGCAGCCGTCGGACAGGTTTCCCCTACGAGCAGTACTTC. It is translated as CASSRRTGFPYEQYF.

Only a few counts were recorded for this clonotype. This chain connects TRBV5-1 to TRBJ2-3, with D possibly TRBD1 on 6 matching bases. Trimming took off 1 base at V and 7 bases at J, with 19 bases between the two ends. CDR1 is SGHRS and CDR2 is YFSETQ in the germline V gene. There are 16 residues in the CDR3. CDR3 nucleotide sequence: TGCGCCAGCAGCTTGTTTGGGGGCGCCGAGTCGAATACGCAGTATTTT. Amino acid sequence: CASSLFGGAESNTQYF.

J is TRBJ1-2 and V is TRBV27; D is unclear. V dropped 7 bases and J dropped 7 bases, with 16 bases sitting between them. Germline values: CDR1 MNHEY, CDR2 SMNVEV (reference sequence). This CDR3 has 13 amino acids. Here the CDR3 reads CASTPDATFGYTF. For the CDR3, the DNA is TGTGCCAGCACCCCGGACGCAACCTTTGGCTACACCTTC.

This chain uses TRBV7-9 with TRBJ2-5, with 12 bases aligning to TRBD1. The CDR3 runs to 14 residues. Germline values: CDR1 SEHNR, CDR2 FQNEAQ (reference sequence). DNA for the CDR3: TGTGCGTTCGCAGGGACAGGGGGCGAAGAGACCCAGTACTTC. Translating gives CAFAGTGGEETQYF.